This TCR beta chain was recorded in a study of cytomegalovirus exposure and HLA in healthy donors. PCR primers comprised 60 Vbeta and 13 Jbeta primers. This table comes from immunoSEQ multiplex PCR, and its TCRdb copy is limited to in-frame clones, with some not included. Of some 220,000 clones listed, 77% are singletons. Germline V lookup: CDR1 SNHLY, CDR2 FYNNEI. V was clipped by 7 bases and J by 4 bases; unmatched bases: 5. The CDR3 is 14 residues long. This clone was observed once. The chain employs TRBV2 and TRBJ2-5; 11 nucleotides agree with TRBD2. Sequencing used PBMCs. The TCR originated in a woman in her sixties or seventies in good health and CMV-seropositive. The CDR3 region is CASITLAGVETQYF. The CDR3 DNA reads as TGTGCCAGCATTACACTAGCGGGAGTAGAGACCCAGTACTTC.